The 24 T cell receptor beta chains below all came from one sample that was sequenced in a study of blood T cell repertoires in COVID-19. Profiling relied on immunoSEQ multiplex PCR, and the TCRdb table lists in-frame clones only, not all of them. The sample holds some 220,000 clones, 87% seen once. Material for sequencing was peripheral blood. The receptors stem from a woman aged 18 to 35 who had recovered from COVID-19.

CDR3 nucleotide sequence: TGTGCCAGCAGCTTGGATCCAGGTATGCACCCCTCCTACGAGCAGTACTTC. It yields the protein CASSLDPGMHPSYEQYF. The V gene is TRBV5-4, the J gene TRBJ2-7, with unresolved D. CDR1 SGHNT and CDR2 YYREEE come from the germline V gene (reference sequence). V was shortened by 0 bases and J by 0 bases, with 16 bases between the two germline ends. The CDR3 consists of 17 residues.

This sequence joins TRBV7-2 and TRBJ1-5, with TRBD1 matching 7 bases. The CDR3 spans 13 residues. Germline CDR1 reads SGHTA; CDR2 reads FQGNSA. V was pared by 4 bases and J by 5 bases, with 2 bases of the junction left unmatched. The CDR3 DNA reads TGTGCCAGCAGCTCACAGGGGCATCAGCCCCAGCATTTT. Protein product: CASSSQGHQPQHF.

This clone showed up just once. One end of the junction is discordant with germline, which a read error may explain. The gene calls are TRBV30 and TRBJ2-1; D unresolved. Germline V lookup: CDR1 GTSNPN, CDR2 SVGIG (reference sequence). This CDR3 is 13 amino acids long. This CDR3 is CAWSPLLYNEQFF. CDR3 DNA: TGTGCCTGGAGTCCTCTCCTGTACAACGAGCAGTTCTTC.

This chain joins TRBV29-1 and TRBJ1-2; D perhaps matches TRBD1 (6 bases). The length of the CDR3 is 12 residues. Trimming pared 6 bases from V and 6 bases from J, leaving 14 bases between. Germline CDR1 is SQVTM and CDR2 is ANQGSEA. The CDR3 sequence is CSVPQGIHGYTF. In nucleotides, the CDR3 is TGCAGCGTCCCCCAGGGGATTCATGGCTACACCTTC.

The genes are TRBV4-1 and TRBJ2-4, with a possible D match to TRBD1 (5 bases). Trimming left V 4 bases short and J 0 bases short, with 13 bases between. Germline CDR1 is MGHRA and CDR2 is YSYEKL. The CDR3 has 16 residues. The CDR3 DNA is TGCGCCAGCAGCCCCAGCATGGGGCCAGCCAAAAACATTCAGTACTTC. Its translation is CASSPSMGPAKNIQYF.

The DNA for the CDR3 is TGTGCCAGCAGTTTCTCAGGGTACGAGCAGTACTTC. It codes for CASSFSGYEQYF. The chain links TRBV12-3 or TRBV12-4 to TRBJ2-7; tentative D call: TRBD1 (5 bases). V shed 3 bases and J shed 4 bases, with 7 bases lying between them. The CDR3 is 12 amino acids.

V gene TRBV25-1 combines with J gene TRBJ1-2, with D tentatively TRBD1 (5 bases). The CDR3 runs 15 residues. Germline assignment: CDR1 MGHDK and CDR2 SYGVNS. V dropped 4 bases and J dropped 3 bases, with 15 bases sitting between them. CDR3 sequence: CASSARGISYYGYTF. Here the CDR3 DNA reads TGTGCCAGCAGTGCGCGGGGGATTTCCTACTATGGCTACACCTTC.

This clone was observed a handful of times. The chain carries TRBV6-5 and TRBJ1-1; TRBD1 matches at 7 bases. J gave up 5 bases and V 5 bases, and 11 bases lay outside the gene matches. The CDR3 is made up of 15 amino acids. The V gene's germline CDR1 is MNHEY and CDR2 SVGAGI. CDR3 nucleotide sequence: TGTGCCAGCAGTCCGACAGGGCTATTGGGGACTGAAGCTTTCTTT. Translation: CASSPTGLLGTEAFF.

V gene TRBV3-1 (or the pseudogene TRBV3-2) combines with J gene TRBJ1-5; TRBD1 matches 7 bases. The ends lost 4 bases at V and 5 bases at J; junction bases unmatched: 11. Germline CDR1 is LGHDT and CDR2 is YNNKEL (reference sequence). The CDR3 has 16 amino acids. As DNA, the CDR3 is TGTGCCAGCAGCCTCAGGACAGGCCAATTCGATCAGCCCCAGCATTTT. It yields the protein CASSLRTGQFDQPQHF.

V usage is TRBV11-2 and J usage is TRBJ1-3; 7 positions agree with TRBD1. The germline V gene has CDR1 SGHAT and CDR2 FQNNGV. This CDR3 contains 14 residues. Trimming took 2 bases from V and 8 from J; bases not matched to a gene: 6. CDR3 protein: CASSLPAGGYTIYF. CDR3 nucleotides: TGTGCCAGCAGCTTACCTGCAGGGGGGTACACCATATATTTT.

This chain connects TRBV6-6 to TRBJ2-7, with 7 bases that match TRBD2. Germline CDR1 MNHNY, CDR2 SVGAGI (reference sequence). The junction had 10 bases not matched to a gene; V was cut back by 7 bases and J by 4 bases. The CDR3 consists of 14 residues. The CDR3 sequence: CASTMGGSGYEQYF. CDR3 DNA: TGTGCCAGCACTATGGGAGGGTCGGGGTACGAGCAGTACTTC.

The table lists this clone with a few counts. This chain uses TRBV11-2 with TRBJ2-3, with a possible D match to TRBD2 (5 bases). Germline CDR1 and CDR2: SGHAT and FQNNGV. The V gene lost 3 bases and the J gene lost 0 bases, with 10 bases spanning the gap. The CDR3 contains 15 residues. CDR3 region: CASSLDSASTDTQYF. DNA of the CDR3: TGTGCCAGCAGCTTGGATAGCGCGAGCACAGATACGCAGTATTTT.

V is TRBV6-2 or TRBV6-3 and J is TRBJ1-1, with unresolved D. The CDR3 is 14 residues long. Germline lookup yields CDR1 MNHEY and CDR2 SVGEGT. The germline V and J ends were trimmed by 2 bases and 1 base, with 8 bases remaining between them. Written as DNA, the CDR3 is TGTGCCAGCAGTTACCTCCGACAGAACACTGAAGCTTTCTTT. Amino acid sequence: CASSYLRQNTEAFF.

The chain is built from TRBV6-5 and TRBJ2-1; maybe TRBD2 (6 bases). The CDR3 contains 16 residues. With 2 bases removed from V and 5 bases from J, the gap between germline ends came to 16 bases. CDR1 and CDR2 (germline): MNHEY, SVGAGI. This chain's CDR3 is CASSYVGGGLNNEQFF. Here the CDR3 DNA reads TGTGCCAGCAGTTACGTGGGGGGAGGCCTGAACAATGAGCAGTTCTTC.

This clone was seen just once. The rearrangement joins TRBV6-6 to TRBJ2-3; D perhaps matches TRBD2 (7 bases). Per the germline V gene, CDR1 is MNHNY and CDR2 is SVGAGI (reference sequence). V dropped 7 bases and J dropped 0 bases, with 17 bases sitting between them. The length of the CDR3 is 16 residues. For the CDR3, the DNA is TGTGCCAGCAACGGAGGGGGGGTTTACAGCACAGATACGCAGTATTTT. Translation gives CASNGGGVYSTDTQYF.

The V call is TRBV4-3, the J call TRBJ2-7; 7 bases align to TRBD2. Germline lookup yields CDR1 LGHNA and CDR2 YSLEER. Trimming cost V 0 bases and J 7 bases; bases outside gene matches: 9. CDR3 length: 15 amino acids. In nucleotides, the CDR3 is TGCGCCAGCAGCCAAGAATGGAGCGGGACTAATGAGCAGTACTTC. This encodes CASSQEWSGTNEQYF.

The CDR3 here is CASSIYNPGRADYGYTF. The CDR3 bases are TGTGCCAGTAGTATCTACAATCCCGGGAGGGCTGACTATGGCTACACCTTC. The V call is TRBV19, the J call TRBJ1-2; D ambiguous. This CDR3 is built from 17 residues. The germline V gene has CDR1 LNHDA and CDR2 SQIVND (reference sequence). V shed 3 bases and J shed 3 bases, with 20 bases lying between them.

The chain joins TRBV4-2 to TRBJ2-7; TRBD2 matches at 10 bases. Germline CDR1 reads LGHNA; CDR2 reads YNFKEQ. The CDR3 totals 18 residues. V trimming: 1 base; J trimming: 4 bases; junction bases outside the gene matches: 13. Here the CDR3 reads CASSQAPLAGVTSYEQYF. CDR3 nucleotides: TGTGCCAGCAGCCAAGCCCCCCTAGCGGGAGTTACCTCTTACGAGCAGTACTTC.

The chain links TRBV7-8 to TRBJ2-1; D may be TRBD1 (5 bases). V shed 5 bases and J shed 6 bases, with 8 bases lying between them. The CDR3 consists of 12 residues. Germline V gives CDR1 SGHVS, CDR2 FQNEAQ. The CDR3 sequence is CASSLQGNEQFF. As DNA, the CDR3 is TGTGCCAGCAGCCTCCAGGGCAATGAGCAGTTCTTC.

This sequence joins TRBV20-1 and TRBJ2-1; the match to TRBD2 covers 10 bases. The germline V gene encodes CDR1 DFQATT and CDR2 SNEGSKA (reference sequence). With V trimmed by 4 bases and J by 12 bases, 3 bases remained unmatched. CDR3 size: 11 residues. CDR3 bases: TGCAGTGCTACGGCTAGCGGGAGGCAGTTCTTC. It encodes CSATASGRQFF.

The V gene is TRBV5-5, the J gene TRBJ2-1; 7 nucleotides align to TRBD2. The CDR3 is 14 amino acids. The J segment lost 7 bases and the V segment lost 4 bases, leaving 8 bases of the junction unmatched. Germline values: CDR1 SGHKS, CDR2 YYEKEE (reference sequence). The CDR3 DNA reads TGTGCCAGCAGCGGGGCGGGAGTTTGGAATGAGCAGTTCTTC. It yields the protein CASSGAGVWNEQFF.

This clone has only one observation. V usage is TRBV6-2 or TRBV6-3 and J usage is TRBJ1-5; 7 positions match TRBD1. The germline CDR1 and CDR2 sequences are MNHEY and SVGEGT. V shed 2 bases, J shed 5 bases, and the junction held 3 bases outside the gene matches. This CDR3 contains 14 residues. The CDR3 nucleotides read TGTGCCAGCAGTTACCTAGACAGGGATCAGCCCCAGCATTTT. Translation: CASSYLDRDQPQHF.

The chain carries TRBV29-1 and TRBJ2-5; 8 bases are shared with TRBD1. Trimming removed 3 bases from V and 1 base from J; junction bases left unmatched: 7. There are 15 residues in the CDR3. CDR1 and CDR2 from the germline V gene are SQVTM and ANQGSEA. This CDR3 reads CSVDDRGGLQETQYF. CDR3 nucleotides: TGCAGCGTTGACGACAGGGGCGGACTCCAAGAGACCCAGTACTTC.

The V and J genes are TRBV19 and TRBJ1-1; TRBD1 matches at 8 bases. This CDR3 has 14 amino acids. Germline V CDR1 and CDR2: LNHDA, SQIVND (reference sequence). J lost 8 bases, V lost 6 bases, and 11 bases had no gene match. The CDR3 DNA follows: TGTGCCAGTAGCACCCAGGGGGCTGTGTGGGAAGCTTTCTTT. Translation gives CASSTQGAVWEAFF.